This T cell receptor beta chain appears in the sequencing data of a study of T cells in women clearing cervical HPV infection. The overall study: Blood came at first lesion visit for cases, post-clearance for controls.

Measured by frequency, this clone is medium-sized. Read data end 3 residues before the CDR3 end; the end is taken from the germline J gene. Other nucleotide sequences from this sample produce the same CDR3. Looked up from germline, CDR1 is KGHSH and CDR2 is LQKENI. V lost 6 bases and J lost 0, with 8 bases in between. The CDR3 has 14 residues. Generated by immunoSEQ multiplex PCR, the TCRdb table keeps only in-frame clones and is missing some. This sample's table has about 33,000 clones. The sequence was obtained from a woman aged 18-69 years with a cervical HPV16 infection that either progressed to CIN3+ or cleared (not recorded which). This chain joins TRBV18 and TRBJ1-4, with D uncertain. Sequences were obtained from blood buffy coat. The CDR3 here is CASSLGATNEKLFF. CDR3 DNA (partial): TGTGCCAGCTCCCTAGGAGCAACTAATGAAAAA.